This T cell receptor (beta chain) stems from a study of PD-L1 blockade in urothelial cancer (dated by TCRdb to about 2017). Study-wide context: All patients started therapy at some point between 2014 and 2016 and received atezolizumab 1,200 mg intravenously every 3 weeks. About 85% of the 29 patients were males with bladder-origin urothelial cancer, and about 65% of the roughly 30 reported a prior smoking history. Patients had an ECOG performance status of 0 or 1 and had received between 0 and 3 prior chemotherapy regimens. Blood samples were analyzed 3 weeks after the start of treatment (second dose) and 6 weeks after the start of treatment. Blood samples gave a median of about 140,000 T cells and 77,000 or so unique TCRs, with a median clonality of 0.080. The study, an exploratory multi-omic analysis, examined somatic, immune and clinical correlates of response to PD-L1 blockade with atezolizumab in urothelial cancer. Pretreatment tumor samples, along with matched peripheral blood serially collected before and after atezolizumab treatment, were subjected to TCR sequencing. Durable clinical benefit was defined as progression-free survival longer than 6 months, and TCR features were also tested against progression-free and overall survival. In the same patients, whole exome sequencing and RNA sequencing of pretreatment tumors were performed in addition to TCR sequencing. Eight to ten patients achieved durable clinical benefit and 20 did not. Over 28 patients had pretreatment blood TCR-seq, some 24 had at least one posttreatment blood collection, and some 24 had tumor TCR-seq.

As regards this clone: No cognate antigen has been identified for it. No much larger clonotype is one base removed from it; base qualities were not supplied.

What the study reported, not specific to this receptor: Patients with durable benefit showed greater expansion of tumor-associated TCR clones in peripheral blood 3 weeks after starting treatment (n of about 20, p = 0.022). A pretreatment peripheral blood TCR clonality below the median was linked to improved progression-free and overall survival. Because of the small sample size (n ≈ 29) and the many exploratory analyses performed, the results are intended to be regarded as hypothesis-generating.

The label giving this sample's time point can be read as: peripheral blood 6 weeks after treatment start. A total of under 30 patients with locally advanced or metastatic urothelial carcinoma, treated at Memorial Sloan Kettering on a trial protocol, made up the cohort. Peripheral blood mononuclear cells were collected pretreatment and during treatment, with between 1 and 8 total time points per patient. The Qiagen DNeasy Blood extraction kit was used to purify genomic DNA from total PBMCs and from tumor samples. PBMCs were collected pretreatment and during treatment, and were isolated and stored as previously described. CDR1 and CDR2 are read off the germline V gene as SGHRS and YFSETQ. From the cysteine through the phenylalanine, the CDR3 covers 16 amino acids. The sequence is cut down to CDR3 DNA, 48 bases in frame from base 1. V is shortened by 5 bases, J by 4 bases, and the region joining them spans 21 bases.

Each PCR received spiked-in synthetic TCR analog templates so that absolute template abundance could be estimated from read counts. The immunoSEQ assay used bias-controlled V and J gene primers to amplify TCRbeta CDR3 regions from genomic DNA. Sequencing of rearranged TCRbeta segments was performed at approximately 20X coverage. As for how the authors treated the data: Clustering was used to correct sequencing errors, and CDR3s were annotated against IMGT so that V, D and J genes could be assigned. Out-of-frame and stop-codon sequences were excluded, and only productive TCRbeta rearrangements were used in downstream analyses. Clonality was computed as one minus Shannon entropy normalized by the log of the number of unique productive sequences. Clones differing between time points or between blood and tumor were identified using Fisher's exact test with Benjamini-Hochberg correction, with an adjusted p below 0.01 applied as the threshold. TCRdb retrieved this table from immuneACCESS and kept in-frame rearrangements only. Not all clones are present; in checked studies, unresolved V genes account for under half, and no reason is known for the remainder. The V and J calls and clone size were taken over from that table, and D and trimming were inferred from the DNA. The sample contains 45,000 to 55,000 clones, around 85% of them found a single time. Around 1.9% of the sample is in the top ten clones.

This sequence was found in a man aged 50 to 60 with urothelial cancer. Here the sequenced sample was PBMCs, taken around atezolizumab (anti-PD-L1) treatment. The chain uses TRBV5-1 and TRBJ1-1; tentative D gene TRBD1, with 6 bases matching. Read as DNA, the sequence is TGCGCCAGCAGAGTAACAGGGAAAGGATTAGTCACTGAAGCTTTCTTT. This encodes CASRVTGKGLVTEAFF.